The TCR beta chain under discussion was sequenced for a study of T cell clones after liver transplantation. Study details: In this trial, immunosuppression withdrawal was attempted within 2 years of liver transplant.

Sequencing used immunoSEQ multiplex PCR; TCRdb keeps in-frame clones, though not all of them. The sample lists 65,000 to 85,000 clones, around 84% occurring once. Per the germline V gene, CDR1 is SGHRS and CDR2 is YFSETQ. The germline V and J ends were trimmed by 5 bases and 8 bases, with 13 bases remaining between them. The CDR3 totals 13 residues. The clonotype originates from a human patient who received a liver transplant. Some T cells may be provided by the graft donor. Specimen: CD4+ T cells from blood, collected about 50 months after liver transplant. The chain has TRBV5-1 and TRBJ1-4; D is ambiguous. CDR3: CASRQAVGEKLFF. The CDR3 DNA is TGCGCCAGCAGGCAAGCGGTAGGCGAAAAACTGTTTTTT.